This T cell receptor (beta chain) comes out of a study of Ad26.COV2.S vaccination and SARS-CoV-2 variants. Germline CDR1 reads MNHNY; CDR2 reads SVGAGI (reference sequence). Trimming cost V 2 bases and J 3 bases, with 10 bases left between them. The CDR3 spans 14 residues. Stated treatment: 15 to 20 received Ad26.COV2.S at low or high dose, single or two shots; about 5 received placebo; per-sample allocation not given. Each sample was drawn 63 days after the first injection (of vaccine or placebo). The protocol was immunoSEQ multiplex PCR, while the TCRdb copy is restricted to in-frame clones and leaves out a portion. The profile shows about 350,000 clones, about 88% of them singletons.

V is TRBV6-6 and J is TRBJ1-1; D gene ambiguous. This TCR derives from a person between 18 and 65 years old who received the Ad26.COV2.S COVID-19 vaccine or a placebo. This specimen was peripheral blood, taken in a trial of Ad26.COV2.S vaccine versus placebo. The CDR3 is CASSYPGSHTEAFF. CDR3 nucleotides: TGTGCCAGCAGTTACCCGGGCAGCCACACTGAAGCTTTCTTT.